These 12 T cell receptor beta chains share one sample of origin, sequenced in a study of T-cell memory formation after mild COVID-19. TCRdb reprocessed the 5' RACE reads via MiXCR and lists one record per CDR3 protein. The sample lists just over 400,000 distinct CDR3 sequences; 20% to 25% were seen once. The sequenced sample consisted of PBMCs or a T cell subset sorted from them (not recorded which). The source is an adult woman who had mild COVID-19 (a few samples of this study predate the infection). Cell type and time point are not known.

This clonotype was observed a few times. This chain connects TRBV3-1 to TRBJ2-3, with TRBD1 identical over 7 bases. Germline V gene sequence: CDR1 LGHDT, CDR2 YNNKEL (reference sequence). V lost 6 bases to trimming and J lost 1 base; unmatched junction nucleotides: 7. The CDR3 has 15 residues. In DNA form, the CDR3 reads TGTGCCAGCAGTCCTGGACAGGTACGCACAGATACGCAGTATTTT. Its translation: CASSPGQVRTDTQYF.

In its sample, this clonotype was seen a few times. The V and J genes are TRBV7-2 and TRBJ1-1, with a tentative D call TRBD1 (6 bases). This CDR3 comprises 13 residues. V lost 4 bases to trimming and J lost 7 bases, with 13 bases between them. CDR1 is SGHTA, CDR2 FQGNSA, per germline. The CDR3 DNA is TGTGCCAGCAGCTCTCGGGACATCGGTGAAGCTTTCTTT. As protein: CASSSRDIGEAFF.

The rearrangement joins TRBV30 to TRBJ2-2; TRBD1 is a possible D gene (6 bases). Germline V gene sequence: CDR1 GTSNPN, CDR2 SVGIG (reference sequence). The CDR3 runs to 14 residues. With 8 bases removed from V and 7 bases from J, the gap between germline ends came to 20 bases. The chain's CDR3 is CATPLGARVGELFF. In DNA form, the CDR3 reads TGTGCCACCCCATTGGGGGCGCGGGTCGGGGAGCTGTTTTTT.

The chain joins TRBV7-9 to TRBJ2-3; D not resolved. Germline V lookup: CDR1 SEHNR, CDR2 FQNEAQ (reference sequence). This CDR3 is 15 amino acids long. Trimming left V 0 bases short and J 3 bases short, with 10 bases between. The CDR3 DNA reads TGTGCCAGCAGCTTAGCCCTGGAGAGGACAGATACGCAGTATTTT. Its protein is CASSLALERTDTQYF.

The rearrangement joins TRBV5-5 to TRBJ1-6, with 8 nucleotides matching TRBD1. Looked up from germline, CDR1 is SGHKS and CDR2 is YYEKEE (reference sequence). The CDR3 consists of 15 residues. After removal of 4 bases from V and 8 bases from J, the junction contained 8 bases not matched to a gene. CDR3 bases: TGTGCCAGCAGCACCGGACAGGGAAAGGATTCACCCCTCCACTTT. Protein product: CASSTGQGKDSPLHF. Full variable domain (missing parts from reference TRBV5-5 and TRBJ1-6): DAGVTQSPTHLIKTRGQQVTLRCSPISGHKSVSWYQQVLGQGPQFIFQYYEKEERGRGNFPDRFSARQFPNYSSELNVNALLLGDSALYLCASSTGQGKDSPLHFGNGTRLTVT.

Only a few counts were recorded for this clonotype. The chain uses TRBV6-5 and TRBJ2-3; 9 positions agree with TRBD2. J was trimmed by 4 bases and V by 7 bases; bases with no gene match: 3. The CDR3 covers 13 residues. Germline V gene data show CDR1 as MNHEY and CDR2 as SVGAGI. The CDR3 nucleotides read TGTGCCAGCACTAGCGGGATCTCAGATACGCAGTATTTT. Translating gives CASTSGISDTQYF.

In this sample, this clonotype turned up a few times. V is TRBV7-2 and J is TRBJ2-7; 9 bases agree with TRBD2. After removal of 2 bases from V and 0 bases from J, the junction contained 11 bases not matched to a gene. CDR3 size: 18 residues. From germline, CDR1 is SGHTA and CDR2 FQGNSA. The CDR3 region has the DNA TGTGCCAGCAGCTTACGCCTAGCGGGATACCAAAGCTCCTACGAGCAGTACTTC. Protein: CASSLRLAGYQSSYEQYF.

A few counts support this clonotype. This rearrangement joins TRBV5-5 to TRBJ2-7; D is possibly TRBD2 (6 bases). The CDR3 spans 15 residues. Trimming removed 0 bases at V and 3 bases at J, with 13 bases between. CDR1 and CDR2 from the germline V gene are SGHKS and YYEKEE (reference sequence). The CDR3 nucleotides are TGTGCCAGCAGCTTGGGGGACGGGAGAGGCTACGAGCAGTACTTC. Its protein is CASSLGDGRGYEQYF.

The chain links TRBV7-2 to TRBJ1-6, with no clear D. The V and J ends lost 1 base and 10 bases respectively, with 8 bases between them. There are 13 residues in the CDR3. The germline CDR1 and CDR2 sequences are SGHTA and FQGNSA. This CDR3 reads CASSLGMGSPLHF. For the CDR3, the DNA is TGTGCCAGCAGCTTAGGGATGGGGTCACCCCTCCACTTT. Filled out from reference TRBV7-2 and TRBJ1-6, the complete variable domain reads GAGVSQSPSNKVTEKGKDVELRCDPISGHTALYWYRQSLGQGLEFLIYFQGNSAPDKSGLPSDRFSAERTGGSVSTLTIQRTQQEDSAVYLCASSLGMGSPLHFGNGTRLTVT.

The chain is built from TRBV4-1 and TRBJ2-1; 10 bases line up with TRBD1. Germline values: CDR1 MGHRA, CDR2 YSYEKL. The CDR3 extends over 21 amino acids. With V trimmed by 4 bases and J by 0 bases, 18 bases remained unmatched. CDR3 in DNA: TGCGCCAGCAGCCGAGAAACTGCCTCCGGGACAGGGGATCCCTCCTACAATGAGCAGTTCTTC. Its translation: CASSRETASGTGDPSYNEQFF.

The J gene is TRBJ2-3, the V gene TRBV6-2 or TRBV6-3, with D possibly TRBD2 on 5 matching bases. The CDR3 runs to 12 residues. From germline, CDR1 is MNHEY and CDR2 SVGEGT. The V and J ends lost 3 bases and 6 bases respectively, with 7 bases between them. The CDR3 DNA sequence: TGTGCCAGCAGTTATCGGAGGGATACGCAGTATTTT. This translates into CASSYRRDTQYF.

This clonotype was counted only a few times. The chain couples TRBV5-1 to TRBJ1-2; the match to TRBD1 covers 8 bases. The CDR3 loop spans 15 amino acids. Germline V lookup: CDR1 SGHRS, CDR2 YFSETQ. J was trimmed by 8 bases and V by 4 bases; bases with no gene match: 13. This CDR3 is CASSRPGQGHRGYTF. DNA of the CDR3: TGCGCCAGCAGCCGTCCTGGACAGGGCCACCGGGGCTACACCTTC.